The entry below gives a single T cell receptor (beta chain) sequence along with its context. No antigen is known for it. No base quality values were provided; no much bigger clone lies one nucleotide off. The data belong to a study of blood T cell repertoires in COVID-19 (dated by TCRdb to about 2020). At the level of the whole study: Samples from collaborators originated in the United States, Italy and Spain and spanned both the acute and convalescent phases of COVID-19. The material from the prospective study consisted of cDNA or gDNA derived from T cells, B-cell-depleted T cells, or PBMCs. Deeply sampled blood TCRbeta repertoires from subjects exposed to, actively infected with, or recovered from COVID-19 were included in the dataset. A freely available public database, intended as a resource for researchers studying the immune response to SARS-CoV-2, is where the repertoires were released. The samples were drawn from two sources: the first 160 participants of the ongoing ImmuneRACE study, and over 1,000 subjects contributed by 6 global collaborators. A de-identified subject ID, COVID-19 status, age in years and sex were almost always included in the sample metadata. Where HLA class I and class II types were available, the types were taken from metadata supplied by the sample provider, not from assay-based typing.

One collaborating source in Seattle enrolled patients during active infection and followed them longitudinally through the course of disease. Collaborating institutions collected whole blood in K2EDTA tubes following their own protocols. For TCRbeta analysis, collaborators shipped samples as frozen whole blood, isolated PBMCs, or DNA extracted from either of those sample types. The trim is 5 bases for V and 4 bases for J, with a gap of 12 bases between the germline ends. Its CDR3 holds 14 amino acids, cysteine through phenylalanine. The CDR3 DNA has 42 bases and is translated from base 1. Based on the germline V gene, the CDR1 and CDR2 sequences are SGHTS and YDEGEE. The immunoSEQ Assay, a bias-controlled multiplex PCR, was used to amplify TCRbeta CDR3 regions from genomic DNA. Under the source paper's analysis protocol: The number of nucleated cells in each sample was estimated from the amplification of reference gene primers within the assay. To quantify the absolute abundance of each unique TCRbeta CDR3 rearrangement, sequence reads were collapsed and filtered. For each sample, productive Simpson clonality was calculated as the square root of Simpson's diversity index across productive rearrangements. TCRdb re-hosts the immuneACCESS table, in-frame sequences only. Its copies lack some clones; in the studies checked, an unresolved V gene accounts for under half of them, and the cause for the rest is not known. V and J calls and clone size are as listed in that table; D and trimming were resolved from the DNA. The sample profile shows roughly 480,000 clones; 80% to 90% of them were found once. The ten largest clones add up to about 0.91% of the sample.

The research as a whole found: Clinical and demographic metadata were provided uncurated, with the amount varying by source and participant.

The sequence derives from a young man with COVID-19, enrolled during active disease. The chain employs TRBV5-8 and TRBJ2-2; matching of 5 bases hints at TRBD1 as the D gene. The sequenced sample consisted of peripheral blood. The CDR3 protein sequence reads: CASRLRAGTGELFF. At the DNA level, the sequence is TGTGCCAGCAGGCTCAGGGCTGGCACCGGGGAGCTGTTTTTT.